This T cell receptor (beta chain) stems from a study of metastatic and nonmetastatic thyroid tumors (dated by TCRdb to about 2020). For the wider study: The researchers compared repertoires between peripheral blood samples and tumor or nodule tissue samples from patients with malignant or benign thyroid disease. On the study overall, not on this receptor specifically: TCR beta diversity was reported as significantly higher in malignant tumors than in benign nodules, in both blood and tumor samples.

The library relied on PCR. Sequencing instrument: Illumina HiSeq 4000. High-throughput sequencing was used to profile the CDR3 region of the TCR beta-chain in every patient. From the authors' description of their analysis: The researchers built a classifier to tell apart papillary thyroid cancer patients with distant metastasis, based on CDR3 differences among clinicopathological groups. To measure repertoire diversity the researchers used the Shannon index, while the Morisita-Horn index served to gauge how similar the tumor and blood repertoires were. Starting from the raw public reads, TCRdb applied fastp trimming at Q25, assembled clones with MiXCR and retained in-frame beta chains. The V and J calls here are based on TCRdb, not the publication. This sample has 20,000 to 25,000 clones in its table, and roughly a sixth of those were observed once. About 10% of the sample rests with the top ten.

No patient had received any treatment before thyroid surgery. Patient clinical samples collected from the early 2010s to the late 2010s were retrospectively analysed using T-cell receptor beta sequencing. The germline V gene sets CDR1 to SNHLY and CDR2 to FYNNEI. The CDR3, cysteine through phenylalanine, is 14 amino acids long. The read is trimmed to its CDR3 DNA, 42 bases read in frame from base 1. Relative to germline, V is missing 5 bases and J is missing 2 bases, with 2 bases of the junction outside any gene match. This clone was counted many times. What antigen it recognizes has not been identified. Per-base qualities were not stored, and no clone one base away is much larger.

The V and J segments used are TRBV2 and TRBJ2-5, with 10 middle bases fitting TRBD2. The sample comprised tumor tissue. The receptor was isolated from a female donor with papillary thyroid cancer or a benign thyroid nodule (not recorded which). Some clones in this sample may be carry-over from other donors' samples. The DNA reads as follows: TGTGCCAGCAGTAATAGCGGGGGGCAAGAGACCCAGTACTTC. Translated, it reads CASSNSGGQETQYF.